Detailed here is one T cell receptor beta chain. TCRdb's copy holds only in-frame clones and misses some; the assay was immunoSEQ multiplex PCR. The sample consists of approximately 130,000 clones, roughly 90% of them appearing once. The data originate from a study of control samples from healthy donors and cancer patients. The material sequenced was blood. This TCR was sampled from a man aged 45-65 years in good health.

CDR3 sequence (DNA): TGTGCCAGCAGCCACGACGAGGGGACCCAGTACTTC. Translating gives CASSHDEGTQYF. The genes are TRBV3-1 (or the pseudogene TRBV3-2) and TRBJ2-5, with a tentative D call TRBD2 (5 bases). The CDR3 is 12 amino acids. Germline V lookup: CDR1 LGHDT, CDR2 YNNKEL (reference sequence). The V gene lost 3 bases and the J gene lost 7 bases, with 9 bases spanning the gap.